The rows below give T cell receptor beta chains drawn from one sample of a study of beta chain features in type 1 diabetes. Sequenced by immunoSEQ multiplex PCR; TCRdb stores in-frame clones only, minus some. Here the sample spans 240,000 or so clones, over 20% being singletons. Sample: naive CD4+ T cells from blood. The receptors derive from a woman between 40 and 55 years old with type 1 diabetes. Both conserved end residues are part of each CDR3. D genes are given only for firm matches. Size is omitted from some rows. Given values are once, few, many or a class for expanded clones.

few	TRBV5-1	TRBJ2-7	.	CASSFNGGASEQYF	TGCGCCAGCAGCTTCAATGGTGGGGCTAGCGAGCAGTACTTC
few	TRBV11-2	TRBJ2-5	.	CASSFDRLWQETQYF	TGTGCCAGCAGCTTCGACAGGCTATGGCAAGAGACCCAGTACTTC
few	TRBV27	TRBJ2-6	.	CASSPDRSANVLTF	TGTGCCAGCAGTCCAGACAGGTCGGCCAACGTCCTGACTTTC
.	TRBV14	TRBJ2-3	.	CASSYTDTQYF	TGTGCCAGCAGCTACACAGATACGCAGTATTTT
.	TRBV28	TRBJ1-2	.	CASSKTVGYGYTF	TGTGCCAGCAGCAAAACAGTGGGCTATGGCTACACCTTC
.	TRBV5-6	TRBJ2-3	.	CASSLAGGAPSTDTQYF	TGTGCCAGCAGCTTGGCCGGAGGGGCGCCAAGCACAGATACGCAGTATTTT
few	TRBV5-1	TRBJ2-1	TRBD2	CASSSGLAGGPMFHNEQFF	TGCGCCAGCAGCTCTGGACTAGCGGGAGGGCCTATGTTTCACAATGAGCAGTTCTTC
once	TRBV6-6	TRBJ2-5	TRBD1	CASGWDSQETQYF	TGTGCCAGCGGATGGGACAGCCAAGAGACCCAGTACTTC
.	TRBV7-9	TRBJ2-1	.	CASSLALLGFRGGQFF	TGTGCCAGCAGCTTAGCCCTCCTTGGGTTTAGAGGGGGGCAGTTCTTC
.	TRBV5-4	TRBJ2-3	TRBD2	CASSLLAGGADTQYF	TGTGCCAGCAGCCTTCTAGCGGGGGGGGCCGATACGCAGTATTTT
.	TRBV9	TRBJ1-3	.	CASSVVGSSGNTIYF	TGTGCCAGCAGCGTGGTCGGGAGCTCTGGAAACACCATATATTTT
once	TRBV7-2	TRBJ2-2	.	CASSLYTGELFF	TGTGCCAGCAGCCTCTATACCGGGGAGCTGTTTTTT
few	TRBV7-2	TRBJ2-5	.	CASSLGPGETQYF	TGTGCCAGCAGCTTAGGGCCAGGGGAGACCCAGTACTTC
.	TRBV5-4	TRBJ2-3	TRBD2	CASSSSGTSAADTQYF	TGTGCCAGCAGCTCATCCGGGACTAGCGCGGCAGATACGCAGTATTTT
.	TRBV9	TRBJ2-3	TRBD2	CASSVRTSGTDTQYF	TGTGCCAGCAGCGTAAGGACTAGCGGCACAGATACGCAGTATTTT
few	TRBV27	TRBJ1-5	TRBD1	CASSLFSPQGASNQPQHF	TGTGCCAGCAGTTTATTCAGCCCGCAGGGGGCAAGCAATCAGCCCCAGCATTTT
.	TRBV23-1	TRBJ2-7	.	CASSQNQEVSYEQYF	TGCGCCAGCAGTCAAAACCAGGAGGTCTCCTACGAGCAGTACTTC
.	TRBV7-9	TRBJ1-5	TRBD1	CASSLWGQGGNQPQHF	TGTGCCAGCAGCTTATGGGGACAGGGAGGCAATCAGCCCCAGCATTTT
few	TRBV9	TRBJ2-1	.	CASSVADRPDEQFF	TGTGCCAGCAGCGTAGCTGACAGGCCGGATGAGCAGTTCTTC
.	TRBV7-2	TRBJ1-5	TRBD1	CASSLAGQNQPQHF	TGTGCCAGCAGCTTAGCGGGACAGAATCAGCCCCAGCATTTT
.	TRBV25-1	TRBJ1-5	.	CASSDPTGWPQHF	TGTGCCAGCAGTGATCCAACAGGGTGGCCCCAGCATTTT
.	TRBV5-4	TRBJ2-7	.	CASSLGGEQYF	TGTGCCAGCAGCTTGGGAGGCGAGCAGTACTTC
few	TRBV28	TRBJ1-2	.	CASSTGLLDYGYTF	TGTGCCAGCAGTACGGGACTGTTGGATTATGGCTACACCTTC